This entry lists 6 T cell receptor beta chains sequenced from one sample in a study of T cells in Graves' hyperthyroidism and ophthalmopathy. Amplification of TCR beta CDR3 regions used RNA as the template. The HTBI set primed first-round TCR CDR3 RT-PCR. TCRdb independently ran MiXCR on the multiplex PCR reads; one entry per CDR3 protein. The data show hundreds of thousands of distinct CDR3 sequences, 14% seen once. The material sequenced was blood. Every receptor here comes from a woman aged 18-29 years with Graves' hyperthyroidism.

This clonotype was observed at least ten times. CDR3 DNA sequence: TGTGCTAGTTCCCCCGGGACAGGGGGCGTAAATGAGCAGTTCTTC. Translation gives CASSPGTGGVNEQFF. The chain has TRBV12-5 and TRBJ2-1; TRBD1 matches at 12 bases. Losses at the gene ends were 8 bases for V and 7 bases for J; bases not matched to a gene: 9. Germline V lookup: CDR1 LGHNT, CDR2 FRNRAP. The CDR3 is 15 amino acids. Full variable domain (outside the CDR3, taken from reference TRBV12-5 and TRBJ2-1): DARVTQTPRHKVTEMGQEVTMRCQPILGHNTVFWYRQTMMQGLELLAYFRNRAPLDDSGMPKDRFSAEMPDATLATLKIQPSEPRDSAVYFCASSPGTGGVNEQFFGPGTRLTVL.

This clonotype has a count of ten or more. This chain joins TRBV28 and TRBJ2-1; no definite D call. V shed 10 bases and J shed 0 bases, with 7 bases lying between them. The CDR3 is made up of 12 amino acids. CDR1 and CDR2 (germline): MDHEN, SYDVKM. The CDR3 nucleotides are TGTGCCACCGCGGTCTCCTACAATGAGCAGTTCTTC. Residues: CATAVSYNEQFF.

This clonotype was found many times. The chain is built from TRBV30 and TRBJ2-7; D uncertain. Germline V gene sequence: CDR1 GTSNPN, CDR2 SVGIG (reference sequence). The CDR3 sequence is 12 residues long. The CDR3 here is CAAHWGSYEQYF. The CDR3 bases are TGTGCAGCTCACTGGGGCTCCTACGAGCAGTACTTC.

This clonotype has just one count. This may be a read error, as it is one base from a much larger clone. This CDR3 is missing its conserved last phenylalanine or tryptophan, likely due to a read error. V gene TRBV20-1 combines with J gene TRBJ1-4, with a weak D call TRBD1 (5 bases). The germline V gene has CDR1 DFQATT and CDR2 SNEGSKA (reference sequence). The CDR3 is 13 amino acids. Trimming stripped 5 bases from V and 10 bases from J, with 17 bases between. This CDR3 reads CSALDPGIPKLFL. The CDR3 region has the DNA TGCAGTGCTCTCGATCCAGGGATCCCAAAACTGTTTCTT.

This clonotype was seen repeatedly, ten times or more. This chain joins TRBV30 and TRBJ2-7; a possible D gene is TRBD2 (5 bases). Germline CDR1 GTSNPN, CDR2 SVGIG (reference sequence). Trimming cost V 0 bases and J 2 bases, with 14 bases left between them. The CDR3 consists of 15 residues. The CDR3 DNA follows: TGTGCCTGGAGTGTAACGGGGTTGACTCCCTACGAGCAGTACTTC. As protein: CAWSVTGLTPYEQYF.

Ten or more counts support this clonotype. The chain carries TRBV11-1 and TRBJ1-2, with TRBD1 identical over 10 bases. Looked up from germline, CDR1 is SGHAT and CDR2 is FQDESV (reference sequence). The CDR3 contains 13 residues. V shed 5 bases, J shed 7 bases, and the junction held 4 bases outside the gene matches. The chain's CDR3 is CASSDRGRGGYTF. CDR3 in DNA: TGTGCCAGCAGCGACAGGGGGCGTGGTGGCTACACCTTC.